This TCR beta chain came from a study of cytomegalovirus exposure and HLA in healthy donors. Study-wide findings and caveats: Reports state that TCR beta sequences accurately predicted most subjects' HLA-A and HLA-B alleles. Analyzed later, most CMV-associated TCR beta chains appeared HLA-restricted.

Germline V gives CDR1 SGHTA, CDR2 FQGTGA. CDR3 length: 16 residues. Trimming at V came to 6 bases and at J to 3 bases, leaving 5 bases not matched to a gene. This PCR relied on a set of 60 Vbeta primers and 13 Jbeta primers. The protocol was immunoSEQ multiplex PCR, while the TCRdb copy is restricted to in-frame clones and leaves out a portion. This sample has 170,000 or so clones; 84% occur once, and the top ten carry 0.35% to 0.4%. A word on this clone: Its antigen remains unknown.

Sequenced sample: PBMCs. This sequence joins TRBV7-3 and TRBJ2-2, with TRBD2 matching over 12 bases. This TCR was sampled from a boy aged 2 to 10 in good health and CMV-seronegative. The CDR3 DNA reads TGTGCCAGCAGTCCCCGACTAGCGGGAGACACCGGGGAGCTGTTTTTT. Its protein is CASSPRLAGDTGELFF.